This paragraph reports one TCR beta chain. Its specific antigen is unknown. No base quality information exists; no much larger clone differs at one position. The data derive from a study of cytomegalovirus exposure and HLA in healthy donors (dated by TCRdb to about 2017). At the level of the whole study: A later analysis indicated that the 120 or so validation repertoires were generated on the platform also employed for the roughly 650 repertoires of the first cohort. The study combined high-throughput TCR immunosequencing, statistical association of individual TCRs with disease status, and machine learning to predict cytomegalovirus infection status. The aim of the study was to test whether cataloging public T cell receptors could identify signatures of past pathogen exposure. Along with the roughly 710-subject first cohort, a separate validation cohort of over 90 different subjects was used.

Trimming takes 6 bases from V and 4 bases from J, and the germline ends sit 16 bases apart. According to the germline V gene (reference sequence), CDR1 reads SGHAT and CDR2 reads FQDESV. There are 14 amino acids in the CDR3, from cysteine to phenylalanine inclusive. The sequence is cut down to CDR3 DNA, 42 bases in frame from base 1. Results the study describes overall, beyond this receptor: The study listed over 150 TCR beta chains as associated with cytomegalovirus. In vitro tests confirmed that a few of the cytomegalovirus-associated TCR beta chains recognize cytomegalovirus antigens. The validation cohort had no HLA typing available for a later analysis, so co-occurrence within that cohort was assessed over all 120 or so repertoires. In both the original and validation cohorts, the classifier was reported to diagnose cytomegalovirus status with high specificity and sensitivity. Of the cluster scores, 85% to 95% were above 0 in a later analysis, which found that TCRs clustered in the first cohort also tended to co-occur in the 120 or so validation repertoires. Across donors, most TCR sequences were observed very rarely, whereas some public TCRs were present in many individuals. It was suggested by the authors that the approach could potentially be generalized to other disease states and immunological phenotypes.

Donors formed part of the validation cohort, which comprised 120 subjects and was distinct from the first cohort of 550 to 850 subjects. Receptor amplification or capture employed the immunoSEQ multiplex PCR assay. Turning to the authors' computational methods: A statistical classification framework was built for diagnosing cytomegalovirus status from the catalog of TCR beta chain sequences. TCRdb took over this immuneACCESS table, retaining in-frame rearrangements with V and J assigned. Such tables are incomplete; in checked studies, under half of the missing clones stem from an unresolved V gene, and the remainder is unexplained. That table is the source of V, J and clone size, and D and trimming were worked out from the DNA. The sample table contains tens of thousands of clones; only one count was recorded for 93% of them. Over 2% of the sample lies in the top ten.

The sample was PBMCs. This TCR derives from a woman in her late teens or twenties in good health and CMV-seronegative. Recombination linked TRBV11-1 to TRBJ2-7; matching of 6 bases hints at TRBD1 as the D gene. The nucleotides read TGTGCCAGCAGTACACCGGGACACTCTTACGAGCAGTACTTC. This is translated as CASSTPGHSYEQYF.